Below are 13 T cell receptor beta chains sequenced from a single sample in a study of T cell responses to AZD1222 COVID-19 vaccine (dated by TCRdb to the early 2020s). Sample time point, as interpreted from the label and publication: baseline before first vaccination. Receptors were amplified or captured by the immunoSEQ multiplex PCR assay. As stored in TCRdb, this immuneACCESS dataset retains in-frame rearrangements with V and J assigned. A fraction of the clones does not appear; measured against another copy, unresolved V genes explain less than half of the discrepancy, and the remainder lacks a known reason. This sample has about 120,000 clones in its table, and 85% to 90% of those were observed once. The top ten clones comprise around 9.6% of the sample. This specimen was peripheral blood, taken on day 0 of AZD1222 vaccination. These receptors were collected from an adult in good health.

This clone was seen more than once but under ten times. The chain couples TRBV11-2 to TRBJ2-2; 10 positions match TRBD1. V was pared by 6 bases and J by 4 bases, with 5 bases of the junction left unmatched. Looked up from germline, CDR1 is SGHAT and CDR2 is FQNNGV. The CDR3 loop spans 15 amino acids. CDR3 region: CASSPGTGATGELFF. The DNA for the CDR3 is TGTGCCAGCAGTCCCGGGACAGGGGCCACCGGGGAGCTGTTTTTT.

This chain joins TRBV4-3 and TRBJ2-1, with D perhaps given as TRBD1 or TRBD2 (5 bases each). The V end was cut by 6 bases, the J end by 0 bases, with 15 bases between. Per the germline V gene, CDR1 is LGHNA and CDR2 is YSLEER. The CDR3 covers 16 residues. As DNA, the CDR3 is TGCGCCAGCAGTAGGACGGGGCCAAGCTCCTACAATGAGCAGTTCTTC. Translation: CASSRTGPSSYNEQFF.

The V gene is TRBV3-1 (or the pseudogene TRBV3-2), the J gene TRBJ1-1, with D unresolved. This CDR3 is 14 amino acids long. With 7 bases removed from V and 1 base from J, the gap between germline ends came to 13 bases. In germline, CDR1 is LGHDT, CDR2 YNNKEL (reference sequence). Here the CDR3 DNA reads TGTGCCAGCACCATTGGACGGAAGAACACTGAAGCTTTCTTT. It encodes CASTIGRKNTEAFF.

The J gene is TRBJ1-1, the V gene TRBV11-3; the D gene is possibly TRBD1 (5 bases). Looked up from germline, CDR1 is SGHNT and CDR2 is YENEEA. V was trimmed by 5 bases and J by 3 bases, leaving 13 bases between them. The CDR3 spans 14 residues. CDR3: CASSPGGGYTEAFF. Here the CDR3 DNA reads TGTGCCAGCAGCCCTGGTGGGGGTTACACTGAAGCTTTCTTT.

J is TRBJ2-3 and V is TRBV9; 13 nucleotides line up with TRBD2. This CDR3 is built from 17 residues. The germline V gene has CDR1 SGDLS and CDR2 YYNGEE. J gave up 2 bases and V 3 bases, and 6 bases lay outside the gene matches. CDR3 DNA sequence: TGTGCCAGCAGCGCCCGGACTAGCGGGGGAGCCACAGATACGCAGTATTTT. This translates into CASSARTSGGATDTQYF.

This chain uses TRBV6-4 with TRBJ2-2; D gene unclear. The CDR3 loop spans 14 amino acids. V lost 3 bases and J 5 bases, leaving 10 bases between the germline ends. Germline CDR1 and CDR2: MRHNA and SNTAGT. CDR3 loop: CASSEWVDTGELFF. The CDR3 nucleotides are TGTGCCAGCAGTGAGTGGGTTGATACCGGGGAGCTGTTTTTT.

This sequence joins TRBV12-3 or TRBV12-4 and TRBJ1-2, with D unresolved. The germline V and J ends were trimmed by 3 bases and 4 bases, with 6 bases remaining between them. The CDR3 consists of 12 residues. The chain's CDR3 is CASSFEAYGYTF. CDR3 bases: TGTGCCAGCAGTTTTGAGGCCTATGGCTACACCTTC.

The genes are TRBV4-2 and TRBJ2-3; unclear D gene. CDR1 and CDR2 (germline): LGHNA, YNFKEQ. This CDR3 spans 17 amino acids. Trimming removed 0 bases from V and 2 bases from J, with 15 bases in between. DNA of the CDR3: TGTGCCAGCAGCCAAGATAAGGAATTTGGTGTCACAGATACGCAGTATTTT. The encoded protein is CASSQDKEFGVTDTQYF.

This sequence joins TRBV4-1 and TRBJ1-2; D gene unclear. Trimming removed 0 bases from V and 3 bases from J, with 17 bases in between. CDR1 and CDR2 (germline): MGHRA, YSYEKL. The CDR3 runs 17 residues. Here the CDR3 DNA reads TGCGCCAGCAGCCAAGATTATGTGGCAGGCGAGTACTATGGCTACACCTTC. Translated, it gives CASSQDYVAGEYYGYTF.

The chain carries TRBV7-3 and TRBJ1-6; TRBD1 agrees at 9 bases. The length of the CDR3 is 15 residues. Germline CDR1 reads SGHTA; CDR2 reads FQGTGA. V was pared by 0 bases and J by 10 bases, with 4 bases of the junction left unmatched. The CDR3: CASSLTGTGLSPLHF. Written as DNA, the CDR3 is TGTGCCAGCAGCTTAACCGGGACAGGGTTGTCACCCCTCCACTTT.

The rearrangement links TRBV7-4 to TRBJ2-1, with a possible D match to TRBD1 (6 bases). V gave up 2 bases and J gave up 2 bases, with 13 bases separating them. The CDR3 loop spans 16 amino acids. The germline V gene has CDR1 SGHVT and CDR2 SQSDAQ. The CDR3 region has the DNA TGTGCCAGCAGCTTAAGACAGGCCCGGCCCTACAATGAGCAGTTCTTC. This sequence encodes CASSLRQARPYNEQFF.

V gene TRBV10-2 combines with J gene TRBJ2-7; D possibly corresponds to TRBD2 (5 bases). V lost 1 base, J lost 3 bases, and 13 bases lay in between. The CDR3 has 15 amino acids. Germline CDR1 WSHSY, CDR2 SAAADI. The CDR3 DNA follows: TGCGCCAGCAGTGAGTTTTGGGCCGCGGGCTACGAGCAGTACTTC. It codes for CASSEFWAAGYEQYF.

This sequence joins TRBV6-1 and TRBJ1-2; D might be TRBD1 (5 bases). Germline CDR1 and CDR2: MNHNS and SASEGT. V was trimmed by 3 bases and J by 6 bases, leaving 17 bases between them. The CDR3 has 15 residues. The CDR3 DNA reads as TGTGCCAGCAGTGAGGCGGGGCCCAGACCTAATGGCTACACCTTC. Its translation: CASSEAGPRPNGYTF.